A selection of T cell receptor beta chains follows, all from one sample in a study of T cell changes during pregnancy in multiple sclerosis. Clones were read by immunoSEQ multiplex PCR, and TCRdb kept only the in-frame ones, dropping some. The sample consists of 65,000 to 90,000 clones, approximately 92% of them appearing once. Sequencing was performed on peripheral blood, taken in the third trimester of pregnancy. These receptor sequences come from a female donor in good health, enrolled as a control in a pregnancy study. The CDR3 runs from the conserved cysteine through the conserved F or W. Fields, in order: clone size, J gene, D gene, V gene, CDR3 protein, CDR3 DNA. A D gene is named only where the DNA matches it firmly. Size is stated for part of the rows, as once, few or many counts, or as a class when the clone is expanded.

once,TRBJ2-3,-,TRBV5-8,CASSLKGVNTQYF,TGTGCCAGCAGCTTGAAGGGGGTAAATACGCAGTATTTT
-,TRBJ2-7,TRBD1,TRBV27,CASSVGTALEQYF,TGTGCCAGCAGTGTCGGGACAGCCCTCGAGCAGTACTTC
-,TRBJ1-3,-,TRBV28,CASISDRGSGNTIYF,TGTGCCAGCATTTCCGACAGAGGCTCTGGAAACACCATATATTTT
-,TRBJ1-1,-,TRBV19,CASSIRREAFF,TGTGCCAGTAGTATAAGGCGGGAAGCTTTCTTT
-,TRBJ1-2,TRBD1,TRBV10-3,CAISPGQGIYGYTF,TGTGCCATCAGCCCGGGACAGGGAATCTATGGCTACACCTTC
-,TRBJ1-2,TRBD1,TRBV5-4,CASSSRDRGQVGGYTF,TGTGCCAGCAGCTCCCGGGACAGGGGCCAGGTGGGTGGCTACACCTTC
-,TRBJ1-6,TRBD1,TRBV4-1,CASSQDRTGSKDSPLHF,TGCGCCAGCAGCCAAGATAGGACAGGGAGCAAGGATTCACCCCTCCACTTT
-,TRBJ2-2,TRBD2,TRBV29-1,CSAAGGSNTGELFF,TGCAGCGCCGCGGGGGGGTCGAACACCGGGGAGCTGTTTTTT
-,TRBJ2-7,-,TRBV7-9,CASSLDGGIYEQYF,TGTGCCAGCAGCTTAGATGGCGGGATCTACGAGCAGTACTTC
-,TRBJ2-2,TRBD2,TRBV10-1,CASSEFGTSGGAHTGELFF,TGCGCCAGCAGTGAGTTTGGGACTAGCGGGGGGGCCCACACCGGGGAGCTGTTTTTT
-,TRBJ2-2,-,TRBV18,CASSPRVRSTGSSGELFF,TGTGCCAGCTCACCACGGGTCCGCTCGACAGGATCAAGCGGGGAGCTGTTTTTT
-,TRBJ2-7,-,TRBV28,CASSLAAGPPYEQYF,TGTGCCAGCAGTCTTGCCGCGGGACCTCCGTACGAGCAGTACTTC
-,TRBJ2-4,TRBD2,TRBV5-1,CASSSGLAGGILAKNIQYF,TGCGCCAGCAGCTCGGGACTAGCGGGAGGCATCTTAGCCAAAAACATTCAGTACTTC
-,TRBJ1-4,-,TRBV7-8,CASSLGRAREKLFF,TGTGCCAGCAGCCTAGGGAGGGCGCGGGAAAAACTGTTTTTT
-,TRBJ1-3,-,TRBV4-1,CASSQDMGFSGNTIYF,TGCGCCAGCAGCCAAGATATGGGCTTCTCTGGAAACACCATATATTTT
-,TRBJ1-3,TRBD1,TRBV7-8,CASSSFSGQAISGNTIYF,TGTGCCAGCAGCTCATTTTCAGGACAGGCGATCTCTGGAAACACCATATATTTT
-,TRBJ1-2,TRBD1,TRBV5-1,CASSLAGGIYGYTF,TGCGCCAGCAGCTTGGCAGGGGGGATTTATGGCTACACCTTC
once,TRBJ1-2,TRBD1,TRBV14,CASSQGQGATNYGYTF,TGTGCCAGCAGCCAAGGACAGGGGGCTACGAACTATGGCTACACCTTC
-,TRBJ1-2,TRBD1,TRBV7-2,CASSLIGQDGYTF,TGTGCCAGCAGCTTGATCGGACAGGATGGCTACACCTTC
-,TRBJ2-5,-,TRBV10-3,CAISDPLSGTQYF,TGTGCCATCAGTGACCCGCTCTCGGGGACCCAGTACTTC
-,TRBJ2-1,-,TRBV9,CASSNREPHEQFF,TGTGCCAGCAGCAACCGGGAGCCCCATGAGCAGTTCTTC
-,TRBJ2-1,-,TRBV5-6,CASSFLGLSNNEQFF,TGTGCCAGCAGCTTCCTTGGACTCTCCAACAATGAGCAGTTCTTC
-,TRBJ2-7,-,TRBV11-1,CASSSGRGAVEQYF,TGTGCCAGCAGCTCCGGCAGGGGGGCGGTCGAGCAGTACTTC
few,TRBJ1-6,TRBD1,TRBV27,CASSFWAGGTSYNSPLHF,TGTGCCAGCAGTTTTTGGGCAGGGGGAACCTCCTATAATTCACCCCTCCACTTT
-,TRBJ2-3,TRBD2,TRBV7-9,CASSSLLGTSGTDTQYF,TGTGCCAGCAGCTCCTTATTAGGGACTAGCGGAACAGATACGCAGTATTTT
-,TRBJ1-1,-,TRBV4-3,CASSQEGFGDTEAFF,TGCGCCAGCAGCCAAGAAGGATTCGGGGACACTGAAGCTTTCTTT
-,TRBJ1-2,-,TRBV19,CASSIQGGGYTF,TGTGCCAGTAGTATCCAGGGCGGCGGCTACACCTTC
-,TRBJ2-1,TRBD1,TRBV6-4,CASSLAGQGDEQFF,TGTGCCAGCAGTCTCGCCGGACAGGGCGATGAGCAGTTCTTC
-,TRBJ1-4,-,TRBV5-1,CASSLLGPTNEKLFF,TGCGCCAGCAGCTTGTTGGGGCCAACTAATGAAAAACTGTTTTTT
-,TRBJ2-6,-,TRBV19,CASSPSGANVLTF,TGTGCCAGTAGTCCCAGTGGTGCCAACGTCCTGACTTTC
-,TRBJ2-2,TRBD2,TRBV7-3,CASSPKSLADTNTGELFF,TGTGCCAGCAGCCCGAAATCACTAGCGGACACGAACACCGGGGAGCTGTTTTTT
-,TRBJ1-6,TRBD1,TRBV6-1,CASSEGGQGASPLHF,TGTGCCAGCAGTGAAGGGGGACAGGGGGCTTCACCCCTCCACTTT
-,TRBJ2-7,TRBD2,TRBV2,CASSGPLHSGSGDEQYF,TGTGCCAGCAGTGGACCCCTTCATAGCGGGAGTGGCGACGAGCAGTACTTC